Listed here are 25 T cell receptor beta chains from one sample, sequenced in a study of CD8 T cells in ankylosing spondylitis. TCRdb called the 5' RACE reads again in MiXCR, with one record for every CDR3 protein. The repertoire holds about 130,000 distinct CDR3 sequences, with over 10% as singletons. Sequences were obtained from blood, either unsorted or a sorted T cell fraction (not recorded which). All receptors come from a female donor with ankylosing spondylitis or in good health (not recorded which).

This clonotype was seen repeatedly, ten times or more. The chain employs TRBV20-1 and TRBJ2-5, with TRBD2 identical over 12 bases. CDR1 is DFQATT, CDR2 SNEGSKA, per germline (reference sequence). The CDR3 runs 16 residues. V shed 3 bases, J shed 5 bases, and the junction held 10 bases outside the gene matches. CDR3 coding DNA: TGCAGTGCTAGGATCGCTAGCGGGGGGGCCTGGGAGACCCAGTACTTC. It specifies CSARIASGGAWETQYF.

This clonotype came up many times. The J gene is TRBJ1-2, the V gene TRBV20-1; D remains ambiguous. The ends were cut back, 6 bases at V and 8 bases at J, with 22 bases in the middle. From germline, CDR1 is DFQATT and CDR2 SNEGSKA (reference sequence). The CDR3 has 14 amino acids. The CDR3 loop is CSAYPPFGVKGYTF. Written as DNA, the CDR3 is TGCAGTGCCTACCCCCCGTTCGGGGTCAAGGGCTACACCTTC.

This clonotype was observed at least ten times. This chain joins TRBV5-5 and TRBJ1-2, with D perhaps matching TRBD1 (5 bases). Germline lookup yields CDR1 SGHKS and CDR2 YYEKEE (reference sequence). Trimming cost V 2 bases and J 1 base, with 9 bases left between them. The CDR3 loop spans 14 amino acids. The DNA of the CDR3 is TGTGCCAGCAGCTTCCAGGGCCTTAACTATGGCTACACCTTC. It encodes CASSFQGLNYGYTF.

This clonotype has at least ten counts. This chain connects TRBV6-5 to TRBJ2-7, with D tentatively TRBD2 (6 bases). This CDR3 region has 15 residues. Looked up from germline, CDR1 is MNHEY and CDR2 is SVGAGI. Trimming shortened V by 2 bases and J by 0 bases, and 11 bases separated the two germline ends. The CDR3, as DNA: TGTGCCAGCAGTTACGCTAGCGCAAGCTCCTACGAGCAGTACTTC. It specifies CASSYASASSYEQYF.

This sequence joins TRBV7-9 and TRBJ1-1; D is ambiguous. V lost 3 bases, J lost 1 base, and 12 bases lay in between. Germline V gives CDR1 SEHNR, CDR2 FQNEAQ (reference sequence). This CDR3 spans 15 amino acids. The CDR3: CASSFILTENTEAFF. In DNA form, the CDR3 reads TGTGCCAGCAGCTTCATTCTAACGGAGAACACTGAAGCTTTCTTT.

This clonotype was seen a handful of times. The chain joins TRBV20-1 to TRBJ2-1, with TRBD1 as a possible D gene (5 bases). CDR3 size: 12 residues. V lost 8 bases and J 4 bases, leaving 12 bases between the germline ends. The V gene's germline CDR1 is DFQATT and CDR2 SNEGSKA (reference sequence). CDR3 residues: CSRQNEYNEQFF. DNA for the CDR3: TGCAGTCGACAGAACGAATACAATGAGCAGTTCTTC.

This clonotype was seen repeatedly, ten times or more. This chain connects TRBV14 to TRBJ2-7; D not resolved. The CDR3 covers 11 residues. Germline CDR1 and CDR2: SGHDN and FVKESK. The germline V and J ends were trimmed by 7 bases and 3 bases, with 7 bases remaining between them. As DNA, the CDR3 is TGTGCCAGCACCACCTTCTACGAGCAGTACTTC. Translating it yields CASTTFYEQYF.

This clonotype was seen repeatedly, ten times or more. The chain combines TRBV18 with TRBJ1-2; tentative D call: TRBD1 (5 bases). Germline V gene data show CDR1 as KGHSH and CDR2 as LQKENI. This CDR3 contains 12 residues. V gave up 6 bases and J gave up 3 bases, with 8 bases separating them. The CDR3 sequence is CASSRDDYGYTF. CDR3 coding DNA: TGTGCCAGCTCCCGGGACGACTATGGCTACACCTTC.

This clonotype was seen many times. The chain recombines TRBV7-9 with TRBJ1-2; no reliable D call. The ends were cut back, 3 bases at V and 5 bases at J, with 10 bases in the middle. The CDR3 runs to 13 residues. Per the germline V gene, CDR1 is SEHNR and CDR2 is FQNEAQ (reference sequence). The CDR3 region is CASSFSGGYGYTF. CDR3 DNA: TGTGCCAGCAGCTTTAGTGGAGGGTATGGCTACACCTTC.

The table lists this clonotype with many counts. J is TRBJ2-1 and V is TRBV6-6; D is unclear. CDR3 length equals 13 residues. Germline CDR1 MNHNY, CDR2 SVGAGI (reference sequence). The germline V and J ends were trimmed by 10 bases and 5 bases, with 15 bases remaining between them. The CDR3 spells CATQDPQDNEQFF. Here the CDR3 DNA reads TGTGCCACCCAAGACCCCCAAGACAATGAGCAGTTCTTC.

As for this clonotype: This clone may be a read error of a much larger clone one base away. This rearrangement joins TRBV19 to TRBJ1-2; maybe TRBD1 (6 bases). Germline CDR1 reads LNHDA; CDR2 reads SQIVND (reference sequence). This CDR3 is 15 amino acids long. CDR3 nucleotide sequence: TGTGCCAATAGTAACGTGGACAGCGCGGGGCATGGCTACACCTTC. It codes for CANSNVDSAGHGYTF. Based on the CDR3 plus reference TRBV19 and TRBJ1-2, the full variable domain is DGGITQSPKYLFRKEGQNVTLSCEQNLNHDAMYWYRQDPGQGLRLIYYSQIVNDFQKGDIAEGYSVSREKKESFPLTVTSAQKNPTAFYLCANSNVDSAGHGYTFGSGTRLTVV.

Of note for this clonotype: This sequence may be a read error, since a much larger clone differs from it by one base. V and J are TRBV5-1 and TRBJ2-1; 10 bases align to TRBD2. CDR3 length: 17 amino acids. CDR1 and CDR2 from the germline V gene are SGHRS and YFSETQ. The CDR3 DNA is TGCTCCAGCAGCTCCTCTTTCAGCGGGGGGGGATACAATGAGCAGTTCTTC. Its translation is CSSSSSFSGGGYNEQFF.

The rearrangement joins TRBV12-3 or TRBV12-4 to TRBJ1-4; D uncertain. With 1 base removed from V and 8 bases from J, the gap between germline ends came to 11 bases. The CDR3 is 14 residues long. This chain's CDR3 is CASSLGSVGEKLFF. The DNA for the CDR3 is TGTGCCAGCAGTTTAGGCTCCGTAGGGGAAAAACTGTTTTTT.

Many counts were recorded for this clonotype. The rearrangement links TRBV2 to TRBJ2-1, with TRBD1 as a possible D gene (6 bases). The CDR3 contains 13 residues. CDR1 SNHLY and CDR2 FYNNEI come from the germline V gene. Trimming removed 4 bases from V and 5 bases from J, with 9 bases in between. In nucleotides, the CDR3 is TGTGCCAGCAGTGTTGGACAGAACAATGAGCAGTTCTTC. The encoded protein is CASSVGQNNEQFF.

This clonotype was picked up a small number of times. V is TRBV6-1 and J is TRBJ2-5; 8 bases match TRBD2. Germline trimming cut 6 bases from V and 1 base from J; bases unmatched to any gene: 4. Germline V gene lookup returns CDR1 MNHNS and CDR2 SASEGT. This CDR3 region has 14 residues. The CDR3 DNA is TGTGCCAGCAGCGCGGGAGGACGCCAAGAGACCCAGTACTTC. It specifies CASSAGGRQETQYF.

The chain links TRBV30 to TRBJ2-7, with D unresolved. Trimming cost V 5 bases and J 6 bases, with 11 bases left between them. The CDR3 runs 11 residues. Germline-derived CDR1 and CDR2 are GTSNPN and SVGIG (reference sequence). CDR3 DNA: TGTGCCTGGGGAAGACTCCTCGAGCAGTACTTC. Translating gives CAWGRLLEQYF.

This clonotype showed up many times. This sequence joins TRBV21-1 and TRBJ2-7; the table's D gene call, TRBD1, was not cross checked with the DNA. TRBV21-1 is noted as a pseudogene. This CDR3 has 10 amino acids. CDR3 DNA: TGTGCCAGCAGCAATGGGGGGCAGTACTTC. Its translation is CASSNGGQYF.

This clonotype was seen only a few times. The chain employs TRBV20-1 and TRBJ1-5; 11 bases match TRBD1. The CDR3 has 16 residues. Losses at the gene ends were 8 bases for V and 4 bases for J; bases not matched to a gene: 13. Germline assignment: CDR1 DFQATT and CDR2 SNEGSKA (reference sequence). The DNA for the CDR3 is TGCAGTTCCTGGGCGAGCGGGACAGGGGGGAATCAGCCCCAGCATTTT. Amino acid sequence: CSSWASGTGGNQPQHF.

In this sample, this clonotype turned up many times. This chain connects TRBV11-2 to TRBJ1-5; D gene unclear. CDR3 size: 14 residues. The V end lost 4 bases, the J end lost 4 bases, and 11 bases lay between the germline ends. The germline gives CDR1 SGHAT, CDR2 FQNNGV. CDR3 protein: CASSSHSMNQPQHF. In DNA, the CDR3 is TGTGCCAGCAGCTCGCACAGTATGAATCAGCCCCAGCATTTT.

This clonotype was seen repeatedly, ten times or more. The chain uses TRBV6-2 or TRBV6-3 and TRBJ1-2; 7 bases are shared with TRBD1. Germline CDR1 and CDR2: MNHEY and SVGEGT. This CDR3 comprises 14 residues. The V segment lost 5 bases and the J segment 6 bases; nucleotides outside the gene matches: 9. CDR3 amino acids: CASSPLTGIDGYTF. The DNA of the CDR3 is TGTGCCAGCAGTCCTTTGACAGGGATTGATGGCTACACCTTC.

Many counts were recorded for this clonotype. The chain is built from TRBV20-1 and TRBJ2-1; weak D call: TRBD2 (5 bases). The V gene's germline CDR1 is DFQATT and CDR2 SNEGSKA (reference sequence). V gave up 3 bases and J gave up 5 bases, with 5 bases separating them. The CDR3 runs to 11 residues. The CDR3 spells CSASGDNEQFF. CDR3 nucleotides: TGCAGTGCTAGCGGGGACAATGAGCAGTTCTTC.

Many counts were recorded for this clonotype. This rearrangement joins TRBV24-1 to TRBJ2-1; D remains unclear. The CDR3 covers 13 residues. Germline V gives CDR1 KGHDR, CDR2 SFDVKD. Trimming cost V 3 bases and J 9 bases, with 11 bases left between them. The CDR3 region has the DNA TGTGCCACCAGTGATATATCGTTCGGTGAGCAGTTCTTC. It yields the protein CATSDISFGEQFF.

This clonotype occurred many times. This chain links TRBV5-1 with TRBJ2-5, with 9 bases lining up with TRBD2. V trimming: 2 bases; J trimming: 1 base; junction bases outside the gene matches: 3. The CDR3 length is 15 residues. The germline CDR1 and CDR2 sequences are SGHRS and YFSETQ. This chain's CDR3 is CASSFLAGLQETQYF. CDR3 sequence (DNA): TGCGCCAGCAGCTTTCTAGCGGGACTCCAAGAGACCCAGTACTTC.

This clonotype was observed at least ten times. The rearrangement uses TRBV7-6 and TRBJ2-5; D possibly matches TRBD1 or TRBD2 (5 bases each). The germline gives CDR1 SGHVS, CDR2 FNYEAQ. CDR3 length: 15 residues. Trimming left V 3 bases short and J 1 base short, with 12 bases between. CDR3 sequence (DNA): TGTGCCAGCAGCTTCCGAGGGGAGACCCAAGAGACCCAGTACTTC. This sequence encodes CASSFRGETQETQYF.

This clonotype was observed many times. The rearrangement joins TRBV5-1 to TRBJ2-5, with TRBD2 matching over 9 bases. The length of the CDR3 is 16 residues. V lost 4 bases to trimming and J lost 5 bases; unmatched junction nucleotides: 12. Germline assignment: CDR1 SGHRS and CDR2 YFSETQ. The DNA of the CDR3 is TGCGCCAGCAGCGAAGGTTTAGCGGGGGCTTGGGAGACCCAGTACTTC. Protein: CASSEGLAGAWETQYF.